This record concerns one T cell receptor beta chain sequence. The antigen remains unidentified. At one end the junction does not follow the germline gene, possibly because of a read error. The germline gives CDR1 SGHTA, CDR2 FQGTGA. This CDR3 is 15 amino acids long. The data stem from a study of T cell repertoires in cytomegalovirus infection. The wider study: Matching HLA type, along with CMV infection, was indicated by public TCR beta signatures. Study observations and caveats: Clonotypes of TCR beta that were HLA-C-restricted and CMV-specific dominated the ex vivo response.

One entry per CDR3 protein results from TCRdb running MiXCR on the reads. Of some 400,000 distinct CDR3 sequences in the sample, about 33% are singletons; the top ten hold roughly 15%. V and J are TRBV7-3 and TRBJ2-7; D may match TRBD1 or TRBD2 (6 bases each). This receptor was identified in a human donor in good health (CMV status not recorded). Some clones in this sample may be carry-over from other donors' samples. The specimen was PBMCs. The CDR3 region is CSSSLLGGISDEQYF. For the CDR3, the DNA is TGTTCCAGCAGCTTACTAGGGGGGATTAGCGACGAGCAGTACTTC.